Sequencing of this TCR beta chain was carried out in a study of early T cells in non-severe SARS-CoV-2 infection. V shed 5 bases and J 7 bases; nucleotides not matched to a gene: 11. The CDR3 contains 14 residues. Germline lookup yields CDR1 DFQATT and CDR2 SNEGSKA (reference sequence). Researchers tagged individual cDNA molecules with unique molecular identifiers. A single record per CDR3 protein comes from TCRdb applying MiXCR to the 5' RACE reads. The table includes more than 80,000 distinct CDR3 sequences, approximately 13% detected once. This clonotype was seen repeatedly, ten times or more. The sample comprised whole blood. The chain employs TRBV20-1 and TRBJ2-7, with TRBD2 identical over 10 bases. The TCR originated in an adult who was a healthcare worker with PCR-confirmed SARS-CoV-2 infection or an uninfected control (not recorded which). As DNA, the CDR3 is TGCAGTGCTTCCAGCGGGGGGGGCCGGGAGGAGCAGTACTTC. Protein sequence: CSASSGGGREEQYF.